Below are 15 T cell receptor beta chains sequenced from a single sample in a study of shared clonotypes between healthy human individuals. Using immunoSEQ multiplex PCR, the repertoire was profiled, and TCRdb retains in-frame clones only, with some absent. The sample includes 2 million to 2.5 million clones, roughly 93% seen only once; the top ten take roughly 0.36%. Sequencing used naive CD4+ T cells from PBMCs. The subset: CD45RA+ positively selected. These receptors were collected from a man younger than 35 in good health. Some clones in this sample may be carry-over from other donors' samples.

The chain employs TRBV7-8 and TRBJ2-2, with D hard to call. V was trimmed by 4 bases and J by 6 bases, leaving 6 bases between them. The length of the CDR3 is 12 residues. From germline, CDR1 is SGHVS and CDR2 FQNEAQ. CDR3 amino acids: CASSSAAGELFF. The CDR3 nucleotides read TGTGCCAGCAGCTCCGCCGCCGGGGAGCTGTTTTTT.

V usage is TRBV20-1 and J usage is TRBJ2-1; D gene uncertain. The CDR3 is 11 amino acids. The germline CDR1 and CDR2 sequences are DFQATT and SNEGSKA (reference sequence). With 2 bases removed from V and 8 bases from J, the gap between germline ends came to 7 bases. The CDR3 sequence is CSARLIHEQFF. CDR3 nucleotides: TGCAGTGCTAGACTAATACATGAGCAGTTCTTC.

This sequence joins TRBV19 and TRBJ2-7; D ambiguous. This CDR3 is built from 16 residues. CDR1 and CDR2 from the germline V gene are LNHDA and SQIVND (reference sequence). Trimming stripped 0 bases from V and 2 bases from J, with 14 bases between. Here the CDR3 reads CASSIDLARSPYEQYF. As DNA, the CDR3 is TGTGCCAGTAGTATAGATCTTGCCCGGAGCCCCTACGAGCAGTACTTC.

This chain connects TRBV10-3 to TRBJ1-2, with 10 bases matching TRBD1. The CDR3 sequence is 17 residues long. Losses at the gene ends were 0 bases for V and 2 bases for J; bases not matched to a gene: 6. The germline gives CDR1 ENHRY, CDR2 SYGVKD. Here the CDR3 DNA reads TGTGCCATCAGTGAGTCACCGGGACAGGGGATGAACTATGGCTACACCTTC. As protein: CAISESPGQGMNYGYTF.

This chain connects TRBV5-5 to TRBJ2-1, with D possibly TRBD2 on 5 matching bases. Germline V gene data show CDR1 as SGHKS and CDR2 as YYEKEE (reference sequence). The CDR3 contains 14 residues. V dropped 7 bases and J dropped 3 bases, with 14 bases sitting between them. The CDR3 nucleotides are TGTGCCAGCCACCGGACTCCACTCTACAATGAGCAGTTCTTC. It encodes CASHRTPLYNEQFF.

The chain recombines TRBV4-1 with TRBJ2-3; a possible D gene is TRBD2 (5 bases). Trimming pared 1 base from V and 0 bases from J, leaving 8 bases between. The CDR3 sequence is 15 residues long. Germline V gene sequence: CDR1 MGHRA, CDR2 YSYEKL. As DNA, the CDR3 is TGCGCCAGCAGCCAAGTCCCGGGAAGCACAGATACGCAGTATTTT. As protein: CASSQVPGSTDTQYF.

The chain links TRBV16 to TRBJ1-2; unclear D gene. This CDR3 region has 13 residues. CDR1 and CDR2 from the germline V gene are KGHSY and FQNENV. V lost 4 bases, J lost 4 bases, and 10 bases lay in between. The CDR3 loop reads CASSPDLTYGYTF. CDR3 in DNA: TGTGCCAGCAGCCCGGACTTGACCTATGGCTACACCTTC.

This chain connects TRBV7-7 to TRBJ2-5; 9 bases align to TRBD1. The CDR3 runs 14 residues. Losses at the gene ends were 6 bases for V and 2 bases for J; bases not matched to a gene: 4. Germline lookup yields CDR1 SSHAT and CDR2 FNYEAQ (reference sequence). The DNA of the CDR3 is TGTGCCAGCAGACGGGGACAGGGTCAAGAGACCCAGTACTTC. Amino acids: CASRRGQGQETQYF.

V is TRBV7-3 and J is TRBJ2-1; 13 bases are a match to TRBD2. The V gene end was trimmed by 5 bases and the J gene end by 5 bases; junction bases not matched to a gene: 3. This CDR3 region has 15 residues. The germline V gene encodes CDR1 SGHTA and CDR2 FQGTGA. The CDR3 region has the DNA TGTGCCAGCAGCCAGGGACTAGCGGGAAACAATGAGCAGTTCTTC. Amino acid sequence: CASSQGLAGNNEQFF.

About this clone: The identical CDR3 is also encoded by other nucleotide sequences in the sample. This chain connects TRBV5-1 to TRBJ2-1, with D tentatively TRBD1 (6 bases). The germline CDR1 and CDR2 sequences are SGHRS and YFSETQ. The CDR3 spans 14 residues. The V end lost 4 bases, the J end lost 3 bases, and 11 bases lay between the germline ends. The CDR3 coding sequence is TGCGCCAGCAGCCCCGGACAGAGCTACAATGAGCAGTTCTTC. This translates into CASSPGQSYNEQFF.

The chain is built from TRBV6-5 and TRBJ2-1; 8 positions match TRBD2. The CDR3 has 16 amino acids. The germline gives CDR1 MNHEY, CDR2 SVGAGI. The V gene end was trimmed by 2 bases and the J gene end by 5 bases; junction bases not matched to a gene: 8. The CDR3 region is CASSYLSGSPHNEQFF. In nucleotides, the CDR3 is TGTGCCAGCAGTTACCTAAGCGGGAGTCCCCACAATGAGCAGTTCTTC.

This clone was seen just once. The junction departs from the called germline gene at one end, perhaps through a read error. This chain connects TRBV11-2 to TRBJ2-5, with D hard to call. This CDR3 has 12 amino acids. Germline V gene lookup returns CDR1 SGHAT and CDR2 FQNNGV. The CDR3 DNA is TGTGCCAGCAGCTTAGAAGGGTTAGGAAGAGACTTC. This sequence encodes CASSLEGLGRDF.

V usage is TRBV5-4 and J usage is TRBJ2-7; D is unclear. V shed 2 bases and J shed 0 bases, with 6 bases lying between them. This CDR3 is built from 13 residues. Germline V gene data show CDR1 as SGHNT and CDR2 as YYREEE (reference sequence). The CDR3 loop reads CASSFQTSYEQYF. The CDR3 nucleotides are TGTGCCAGCAGCTTCCAGACCTCCTACGAGCAGTACTTC.

The J gene is TRBJ1-1, the V gene TRBV6-1; D perhaps matches TRBD1 (5 bases). The CDR3 totals 14 residues. The V end lost 3 bases, the J end lost 0 bases, and 8 bases lay between the germline ends. The germline V gene has CDR1 MNHNS and CDR2 SASEGT. CDR3 sequence (DNA): TGTGCCAGCAGTGATCAGGGAGTGAACACTGAAGCTTTCTTT. It is translated as CASSDQGVNTEAFF.

This clone was seen a single time. The chain uses TRBV5-1 and TRBJ2-2; 8 bases map to TRBD1. CDR1 SGHRS and CDR2 YFSETQ come from the germline V gene. CDR3 length: 16 residues. V lost 0 bases, J lost 3 bases, and 4 bases stayed unmatched. CDR3 nucleotides: TGCGCCAGCAGCTTGGTAGGACAGGGTGACACCGGGGAGCTGTTTTTT. This translates into CASSLVGQGDTGELFF.